This TCR beta chain was found in a study of chemoradiotherapy in HPV16-positive cancers. Method: immunoSEQ multiplex PCR; TCRdb's copy keeps in-frame clones and lacks some. The sample lists 22,000 or so clones, about 87% occurring once. Trimming pared 3 bases from V and 9 bases from J, leaving 12 bases between. Germline V gene sequence: CDR1 MDHEN, CDR2 SYDVKM. This CDR3 has 14 residues. The sequence was obtained from a human donor with HPV-associated anogenital cancer. The material was blood, obtained from a patient who underwent chemoradiotherapy. The chain employs TRBV28 and TRBJ1-6; D unclear. CDR3 protein: CASSLDGIGSPLHF. The CDR3 DNA reads TGTGCCAGCAGTTTGGACGGGATCGGTTCACCCCTCCACTTT.